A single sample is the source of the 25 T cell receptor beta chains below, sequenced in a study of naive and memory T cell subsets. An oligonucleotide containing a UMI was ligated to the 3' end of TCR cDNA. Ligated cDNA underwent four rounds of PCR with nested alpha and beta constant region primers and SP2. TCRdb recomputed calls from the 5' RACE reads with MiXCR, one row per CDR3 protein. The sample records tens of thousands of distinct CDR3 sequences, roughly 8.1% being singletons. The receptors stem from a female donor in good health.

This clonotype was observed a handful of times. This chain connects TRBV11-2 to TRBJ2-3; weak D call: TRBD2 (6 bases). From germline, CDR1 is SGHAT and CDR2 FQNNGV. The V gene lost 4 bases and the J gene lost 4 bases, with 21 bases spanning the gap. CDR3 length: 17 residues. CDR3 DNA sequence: TGTGCCAGCAGCTCCTTACCCGGGACCTCGGGGGCAGATACGCAGTATTTT. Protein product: CASSSLPGTSGADTQYF. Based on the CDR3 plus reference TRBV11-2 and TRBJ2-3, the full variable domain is EAGVAQSPRYKIIEKRQSVAFWCNPISGHATLYWYQQILGQGPKLLIQFQNNGVVDDSQLPKDRFSAERLKGVDSTLKIQPAKLEDSAVYLCASSSLPGTSGADTQYFGPGTRLTVL.

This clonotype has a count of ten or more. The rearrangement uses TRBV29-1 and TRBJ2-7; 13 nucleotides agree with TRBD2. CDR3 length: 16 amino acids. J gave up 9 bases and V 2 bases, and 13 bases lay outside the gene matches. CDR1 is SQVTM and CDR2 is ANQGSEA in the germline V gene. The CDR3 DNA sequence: TGCAGCGTTGAAATGGGACTAGCGGGAACCCCCAGGGGGCAGTACTTC. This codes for CSVEMGLAGTPRGQYF.

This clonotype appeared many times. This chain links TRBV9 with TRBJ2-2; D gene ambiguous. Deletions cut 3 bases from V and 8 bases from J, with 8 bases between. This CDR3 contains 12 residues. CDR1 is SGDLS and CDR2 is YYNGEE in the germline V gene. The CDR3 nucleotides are TGTGCCAGCAGCGCTGGCTTAGGGGAGCTGTTTTTT. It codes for CASSAGLGELFF.

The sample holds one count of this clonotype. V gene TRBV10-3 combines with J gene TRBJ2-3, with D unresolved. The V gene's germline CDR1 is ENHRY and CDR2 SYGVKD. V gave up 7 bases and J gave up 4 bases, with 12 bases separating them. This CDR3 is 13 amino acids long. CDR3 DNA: TGTGCCATCAATCCCGACACCTCAGATACGCAGTATTTT. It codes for CAINPDTSDTQYF.

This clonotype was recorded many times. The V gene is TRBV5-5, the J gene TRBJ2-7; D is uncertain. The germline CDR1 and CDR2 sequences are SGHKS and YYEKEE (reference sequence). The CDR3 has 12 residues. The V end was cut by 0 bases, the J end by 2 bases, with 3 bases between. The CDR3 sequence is CASSLGAYEQYF. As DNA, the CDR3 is TGTGCCAGCAGCTTGGGCGCCTACGAGCAGTACTTC.

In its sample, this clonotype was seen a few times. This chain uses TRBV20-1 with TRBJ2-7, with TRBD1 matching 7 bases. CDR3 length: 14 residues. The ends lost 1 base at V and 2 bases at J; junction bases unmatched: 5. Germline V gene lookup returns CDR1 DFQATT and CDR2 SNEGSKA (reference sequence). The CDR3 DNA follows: TGCAGTGCTAGAGCCCGGACAGGCGCCTACGAGCAGTACTTC. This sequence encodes CSARARTGAYEQYF.

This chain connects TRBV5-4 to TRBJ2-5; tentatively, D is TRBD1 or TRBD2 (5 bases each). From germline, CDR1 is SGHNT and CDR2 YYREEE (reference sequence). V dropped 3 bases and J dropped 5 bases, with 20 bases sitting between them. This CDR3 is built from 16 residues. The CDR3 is CASSSSPGLSVETQYF. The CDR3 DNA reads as TGTGCCAGCAGCTCCTCGCCGGGGCTCTCCGTTGAGACCCAGTACTTC.

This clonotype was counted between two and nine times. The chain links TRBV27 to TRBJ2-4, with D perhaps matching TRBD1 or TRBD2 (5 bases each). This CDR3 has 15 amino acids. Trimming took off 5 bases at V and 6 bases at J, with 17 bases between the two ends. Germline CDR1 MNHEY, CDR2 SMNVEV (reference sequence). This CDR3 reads CASSIVSGSGNIQYF. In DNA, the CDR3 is TGTGCCAGCAGTATCGTCTCAGGGAGTGGAAACATTCAGTACTTC.

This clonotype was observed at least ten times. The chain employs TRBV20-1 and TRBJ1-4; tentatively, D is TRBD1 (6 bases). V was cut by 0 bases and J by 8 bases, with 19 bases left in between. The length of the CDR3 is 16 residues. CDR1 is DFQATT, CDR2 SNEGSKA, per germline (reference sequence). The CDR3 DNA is TGCAGTGCTAGAGATCCAACATCAGGGGACGTAGAAAAACTGTTTTTT. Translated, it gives CSARDPTSGDVEKLFF.

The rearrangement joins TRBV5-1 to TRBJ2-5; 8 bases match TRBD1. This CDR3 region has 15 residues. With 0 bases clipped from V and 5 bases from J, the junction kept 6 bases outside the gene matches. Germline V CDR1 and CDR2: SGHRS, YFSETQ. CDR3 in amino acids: CASSLGQGARETQYF. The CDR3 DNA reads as TGCGCCAGCAGCTTGGGCCAGGGGGCACGGGAGACCCAGTACTTC.

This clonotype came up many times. Here the CDR3 reads CASSPGLAVSSYNEQFF. In DNA form, the CDR3 reads TGTGCCAGCAGTCCGGGACTAGCGGTAAGCTCCTACAATGAGCAGTTCTTC. The chain links TRBV12-3 or TRBV12-4 to TRBJ2-1, with TRBD2 matching over 11 bases. This CDR3 spans 17 amino acids. Germline trimming cut 5 bases from V and 0 bases from J; bases unmatched to any gene: 6.

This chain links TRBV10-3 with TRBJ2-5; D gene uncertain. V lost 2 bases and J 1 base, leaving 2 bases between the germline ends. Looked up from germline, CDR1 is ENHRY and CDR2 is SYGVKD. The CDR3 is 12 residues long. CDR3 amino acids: CAISEPQETQYF. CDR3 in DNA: TGTGCCATCAGTGAGCCCCAAGAGACCCAGTACTTC.

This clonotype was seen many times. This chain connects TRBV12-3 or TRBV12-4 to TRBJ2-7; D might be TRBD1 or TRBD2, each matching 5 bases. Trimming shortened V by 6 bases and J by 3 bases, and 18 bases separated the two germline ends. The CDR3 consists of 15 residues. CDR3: CASSQGPRSGYEQYF. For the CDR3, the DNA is TGTGCCAGCAGCCAGGGACCCCGAAGTGGCTACGAGCAGTACTTC.

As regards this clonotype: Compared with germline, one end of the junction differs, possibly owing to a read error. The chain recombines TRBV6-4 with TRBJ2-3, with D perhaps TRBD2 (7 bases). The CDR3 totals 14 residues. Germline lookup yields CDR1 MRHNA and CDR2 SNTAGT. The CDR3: CASSGGPGTDTQYF. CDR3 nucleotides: TGTGCCAGCAGCGGGGGGCCTGGCACAGACACGCAGTATTTT.

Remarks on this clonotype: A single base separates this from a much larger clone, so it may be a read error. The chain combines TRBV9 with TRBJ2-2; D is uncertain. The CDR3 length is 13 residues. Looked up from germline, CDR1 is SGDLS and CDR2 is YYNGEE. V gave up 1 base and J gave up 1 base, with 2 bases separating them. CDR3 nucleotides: TGTGCCAGCAGCGTAATGAACACCGGGGAGCTGTTTTTT. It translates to CASSVMNTGELFF.

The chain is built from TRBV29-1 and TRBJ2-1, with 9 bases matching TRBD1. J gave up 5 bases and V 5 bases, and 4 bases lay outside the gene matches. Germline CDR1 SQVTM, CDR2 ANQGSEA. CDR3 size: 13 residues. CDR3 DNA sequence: TGCAGCGTTAGGACAGGGGACAACAATGAGCAGTTCTTC. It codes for CSVRTGDNNEQFF.

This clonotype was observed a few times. The CDR3, as DNA: TGTGCCAGCTCACGGCGTCGGGACACCGGGGAGCTGTTTTTT. Its protein product is CASSRRRDTGELFF. J is TRBJ2-2 and V is TRBV18, with unresolved D. This CDR3 spans 14 amino acids. Per germline, CDR1 KGHSH and CDR2 LQKENI. V lost 4 bases and J lost 3, with 9 bases in between.

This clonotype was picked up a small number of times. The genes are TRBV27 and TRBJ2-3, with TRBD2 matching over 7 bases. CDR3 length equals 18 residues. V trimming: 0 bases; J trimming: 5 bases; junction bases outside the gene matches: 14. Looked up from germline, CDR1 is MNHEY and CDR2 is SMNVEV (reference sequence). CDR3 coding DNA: TGTGCCAGCAGTTTATCGAGAGACGGGGGGAGCATTTTAGATACGCAGTATTTT. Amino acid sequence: CASSLSRDGGSILDTQYF.

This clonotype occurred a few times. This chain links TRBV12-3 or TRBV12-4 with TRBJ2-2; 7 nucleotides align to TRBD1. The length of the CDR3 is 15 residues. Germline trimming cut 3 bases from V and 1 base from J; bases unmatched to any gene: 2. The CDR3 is CASSLRQGNTGELFF. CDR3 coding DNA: TGTGCCAGCAGTTTGAGACAGGGGAACACCGGGGAGCTGTTTTTT.

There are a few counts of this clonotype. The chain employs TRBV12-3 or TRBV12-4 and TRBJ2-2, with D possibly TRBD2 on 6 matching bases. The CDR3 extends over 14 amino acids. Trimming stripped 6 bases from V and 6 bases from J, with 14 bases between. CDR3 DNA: TGTGCCAGCAGAGTGACTAGTACTTCCGGGGAGCTGTTTTTT. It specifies CASRVTSTSGELFF.

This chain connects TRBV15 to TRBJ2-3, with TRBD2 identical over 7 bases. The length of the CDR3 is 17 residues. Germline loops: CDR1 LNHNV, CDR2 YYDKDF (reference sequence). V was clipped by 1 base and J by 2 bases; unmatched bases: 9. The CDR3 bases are TGTGCCACCAGCAGAGTGTATTACGCGGGAGCCACAGATACGCAGTATTTT. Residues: CATSRVYYAGATDTQYF.

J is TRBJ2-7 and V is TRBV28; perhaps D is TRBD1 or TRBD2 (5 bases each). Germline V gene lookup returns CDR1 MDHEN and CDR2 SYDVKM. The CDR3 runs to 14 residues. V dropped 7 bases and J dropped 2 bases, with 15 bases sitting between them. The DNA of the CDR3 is TGTGCCAGCAAAATAGGGGCCGGGACCTACGAGCAGTACTTC. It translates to CASKIGAGTYEQYF.

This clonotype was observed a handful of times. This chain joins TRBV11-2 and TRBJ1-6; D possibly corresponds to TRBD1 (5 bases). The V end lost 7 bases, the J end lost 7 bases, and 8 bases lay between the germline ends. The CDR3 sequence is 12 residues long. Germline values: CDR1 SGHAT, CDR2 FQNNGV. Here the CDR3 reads CASMRGNSPLHF. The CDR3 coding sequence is TGTGCCAGCATGCGGGGCAATTCACCCCTCCACTTT.

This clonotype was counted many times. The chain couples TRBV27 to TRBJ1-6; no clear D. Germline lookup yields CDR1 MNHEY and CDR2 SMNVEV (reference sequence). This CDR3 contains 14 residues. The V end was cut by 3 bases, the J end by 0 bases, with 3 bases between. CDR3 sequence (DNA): TGTGCCAGCAGTTTGAACTCCTATAATTCACCCCTCCACTTT. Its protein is CASSLNSYNSPLHF.

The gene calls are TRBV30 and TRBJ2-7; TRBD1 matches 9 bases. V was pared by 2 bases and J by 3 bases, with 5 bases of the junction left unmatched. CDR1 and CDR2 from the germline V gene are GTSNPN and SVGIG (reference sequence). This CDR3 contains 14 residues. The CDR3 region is CAWSFPTGGYEQYF. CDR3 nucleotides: TGTGCCTGGAGTTTCCCGACAGGGGGCTACGAGCAGTACTTC.